This record looks at one TCR beta chain sequence and its context. As yet, its antigen is unknown. The data derive from a study of shared clonotypes between healthy human individuals. The table came from immunoSEQ multiplex PCR; TCRdb's copy has only in-frame clones and leaves some out. There are millions of clones in the sample; 90% to 95% occur only once, and around 0.14% lies in the top ten. Broader study findings: Memory subsets generally showed smaller estimated richness than naive subsets did. Limitation of the genetic and exposure-history diversity represented came from the few donors. Naive CD4 clonotypes were shared across a few donors at roughly 5.3%.

Sample: naive CD4+ T cells sorted from blood. Regarding subset: CD45RA+ positively selected. The clonotype comes from a man younger than 35 in good health.

The DNA for the CDR3 is TGTGCCAGTAGGGGACTAGCTACCAATGAGCAGTTCTTC. Its protein is CASRGLATNEQFF. The chain uses TRBV19 and TRBJ2-1, with 9 positions matching TRBD2. Germline values: CDR1 LNHDA, CDR2 SQIVND (reference sequence). CDR3 size: 13 residues. After removal of 6 bases from V and 6 bases from J, the junction contained 3 bases not matched to a gene.